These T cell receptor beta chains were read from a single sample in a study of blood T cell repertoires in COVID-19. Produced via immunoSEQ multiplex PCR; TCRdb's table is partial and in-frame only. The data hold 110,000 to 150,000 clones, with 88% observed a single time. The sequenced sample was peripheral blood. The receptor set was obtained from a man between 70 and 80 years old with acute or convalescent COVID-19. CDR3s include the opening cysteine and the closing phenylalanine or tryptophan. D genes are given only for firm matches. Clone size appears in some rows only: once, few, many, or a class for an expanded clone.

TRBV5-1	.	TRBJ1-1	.	CASSLGSGDTEAFF	TGCGCCAGCAGCTTGGGGTCGGGGGACACTGAAGCTTTCTTT
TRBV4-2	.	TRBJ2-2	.	CASSQVQGLGTGELFF	TGTGCCAGCAGCCAGGTCCAGGGGCTTGGGACCGGGGAGCTGTTTTTT
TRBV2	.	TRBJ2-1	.	CASSEASRGTNEQFF	TGTGCCAGCAGTGAAGCCTCACGGGGAACGAATGAGCAGTTCTTC
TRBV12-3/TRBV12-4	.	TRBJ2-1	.	CAIRTSYNNEQFF	TGTGCCATCAGGACTTCCTACAACAATGAGCAGTTCTTC
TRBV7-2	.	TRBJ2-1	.	CASSPRVNEQFF	TGTGCCAGCAGCCCCCGAGTCAATGAGCAGTTCTTC
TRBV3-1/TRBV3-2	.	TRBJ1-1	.	CASSQEFVNTEAFF	TGTGCCAGCAGCCAAGAATTCGTGAACACTGAAGCTTTCTTT
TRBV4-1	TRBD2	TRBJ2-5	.	CASSVGGLNLAGGLQKTQYF	TGCGCCAGCAGCGTCGGAGGGTTGAACCTAGCGGGAGGGCTCCAGAAGACCCAGTACTTC
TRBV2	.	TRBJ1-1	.	CASSELGGNTEAFF	TGTGCCAGCAGTGAGTTGGGGGGGAACACTGAAGCTTTCTTT
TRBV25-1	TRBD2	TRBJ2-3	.	CASSEWKGLARDTQYF	TGTGCCAGCAGTGAATGGAAGGGACTAGCGCGAGATACGCAGTATTTT
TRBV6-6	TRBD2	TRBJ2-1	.	CASAGTSGYNEQFF	TGTGCCAGCGCGGGGACTAGCGGCTACAATGAGCAGTTCTTC
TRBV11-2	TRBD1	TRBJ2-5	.	CASSFRDRQETQYF	TGTGCCAGCTCCTTCCGGGACAGACAAGAGACCCAGTACTTC
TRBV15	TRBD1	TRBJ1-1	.	CATSNRGMRTEAFF	TGTGCCACCAGCAACAGGGGGATGAGGACTGAAGCTTTCTTT
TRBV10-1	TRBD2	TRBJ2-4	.	CASSVSGNKVQYF	TGCGCCAGCAGTGTTAGCGGGAATAAAGTTCAGTACTTC
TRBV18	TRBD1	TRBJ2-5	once	CASSLLDRGETQYF	TGTGCCAGCTCACTACTCGACAGGGGGGAGACCCAGTACTTC
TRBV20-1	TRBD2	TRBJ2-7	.	CSASGSGTYEQYF	TGCAGTGCTAGTGGTAGCGGGACCTACGAGCAGTACTTC
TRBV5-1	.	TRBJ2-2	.	CASSLWQGKLFF	TGCGCCAGCAGCTTATGGCAGGGGAAGCTGTTTTTT
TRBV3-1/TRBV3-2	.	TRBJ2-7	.	CASSQDPRVAYEQYF	TGTGCCAGCAGCCAAGACCCCAGGGTGGCCTACGAGCAGTACTTC
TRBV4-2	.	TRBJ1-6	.	CASSQDPGVESPLHF	TGTGCCAGCAGCCAAGATCCAGGGGTCGAGTCACCCCTCCACTTT
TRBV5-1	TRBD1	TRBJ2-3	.	CASSWEPGQGSADTQYF	TGCGCCAGCAGCTGGGAACCGGGACAGGGGAGCGCAGATACGCAGTATTTT
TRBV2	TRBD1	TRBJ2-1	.	CASSGGDRAGRNEQFF	TGTGCCAGCAGTGGGGGGGACAGGGCGGGTCGGAATGAGCAGTTCTTC
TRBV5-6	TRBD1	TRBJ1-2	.	CASSGGQRNYGYTF	TGTGCCAGCAGCGGGGGACAGAGGAACTATGGCTACACCTTC
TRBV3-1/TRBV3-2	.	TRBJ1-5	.	CASSQGETSNQPQHF	TGTGCCAGCAGCCAAGGGGAGACATCAAATCAGCCCCAGCATTTT
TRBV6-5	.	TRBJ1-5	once	CASSTRGQPHQPQHF	TGTGCCAGCAGCACCAGGGGCCAACCCCACCAGCCCCAGCATTTT
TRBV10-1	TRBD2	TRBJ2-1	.	CASSEGTTIEQFF	TGCGCCAGCAGTGAGGGGACTACGATTGAGCAGTTCTTC
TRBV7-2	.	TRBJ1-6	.	CASSLEAGVNSPLHF	TGTGCCAGCAGCTTAGAGGCAGGGGTAAATTCACCCCTCCACTTT
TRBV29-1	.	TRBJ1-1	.	CSSQQLNTEAFF	TGCAGCTCCCAACAGTTGAACACTGAAGCTTTCTTT
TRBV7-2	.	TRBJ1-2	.	CASSLGANYGYTF	TGTGCCAGCAGCTTAGGGGCAAACTATGGCTACACCTTC
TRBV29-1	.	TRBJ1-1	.	CRHPVGGKTLNTEAFF	TGCAGGCATCCGGTCGGCGGTAAGACCTTGAACACTGAAGCTTTCTTT
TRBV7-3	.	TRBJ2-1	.	CASSLSGSEQFF	TGTGCCAGCAGCTTATCCGGTAGTGAGCAGTTCTTC
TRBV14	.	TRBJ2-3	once	CASSQERGSSTDTQYF	TGTGCCAGCAGCCAAGAGCGGGGATCGAGCACAGATACGCAGTATTTT
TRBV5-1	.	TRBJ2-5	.	CASSLGSVTQETQYF	TGCGCCAGCAGCTTGGGGTCGGTAACTCAAGAGACCCAGTACTTC
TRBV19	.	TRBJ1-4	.	CASSIVGANEKLFF	TGTGCCAGTAGTATAGTAGGAGCTAATGAAAAACTGTTTTTT
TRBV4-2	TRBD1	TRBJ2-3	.	CASSQKGYETGDTDTQYF	TGTGCCAGCAGCCAAAAGGGATACGAGACAGGGGACACAGATACGCAGTATTTT
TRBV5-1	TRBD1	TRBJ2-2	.	CASSRGQGYTGELFF	TGCGCCAGCAGCCGTGGACAGGGCTACACCGGGGAGCTGTTTTTT
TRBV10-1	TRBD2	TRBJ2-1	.	CASSSRGASYNEQFF	TGCGCCAGCTCCTCGCGGGGGGCTTCCTACAATGAGCAGTTCTTC
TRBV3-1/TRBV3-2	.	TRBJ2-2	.	CASTPGTFTGELFF	TGTGCCAGCACACCGGGTACCTTCACCGGGGAGCTGTTTTTT
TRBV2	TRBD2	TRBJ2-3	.	CASSDRLAGVGDTQYF	TGTGCCAGCAGTGATCGGCTAGCGGGAGTCGGAGATACGCAGTATTTT
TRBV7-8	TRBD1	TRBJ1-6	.	CASSLTGSNSPLHF	TGTGCCAGCAGCCTGACAGGGTCCAATTCACCCCTCCACTTT
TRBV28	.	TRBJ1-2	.	CASSLQGSGYTF	TGTGCCAGCAGTTTACAGGGGTCTGGCTACACCTTC
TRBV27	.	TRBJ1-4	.	CASSLTAGNEKLFF	TGTGCCAGCAGTTTGACGGCAGGGAATGAAAAACTGTTTTTT
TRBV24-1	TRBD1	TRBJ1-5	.	CATSDLWTGGRSRQPQHF	TGTGCCACCAGTGACCTGTGGACAGGGGGAAGATCGAGGCAGCCCCAGCATTTT
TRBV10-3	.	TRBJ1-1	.	CAISESHTLMNTEAFF	TGTGCCATCAGTGAGTCACACACCTTAATGAACACTGAAGCTTTCTTT
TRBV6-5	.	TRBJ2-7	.	CAGMGQIGQQYF	TGTGCCGGGATGGGGCAGATCGGCCAGCAGTACTTC